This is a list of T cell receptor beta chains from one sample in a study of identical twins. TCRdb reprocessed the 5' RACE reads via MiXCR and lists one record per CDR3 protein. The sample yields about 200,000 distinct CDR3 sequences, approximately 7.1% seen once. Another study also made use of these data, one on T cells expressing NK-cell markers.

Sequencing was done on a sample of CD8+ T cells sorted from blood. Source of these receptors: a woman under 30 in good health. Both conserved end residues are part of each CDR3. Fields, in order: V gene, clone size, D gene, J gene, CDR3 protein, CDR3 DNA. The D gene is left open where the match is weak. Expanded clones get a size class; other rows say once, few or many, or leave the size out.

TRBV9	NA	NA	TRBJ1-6	CASSPGVKSPLHF	TGTGCCAGCAGCCCTGGCGTCAAATCACCCCTCCACTTT
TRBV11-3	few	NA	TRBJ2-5	CASSVIETQYF	TGTGCCAGCAGCGTGATCGAGACCCAGTACTTC
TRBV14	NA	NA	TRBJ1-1	CASSGWGGKNTEAFF	TGTGCCAGCAGCGGCTGGGGGGGAAAGAACACTGAAGCTTTCTTT
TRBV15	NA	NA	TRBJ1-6	CATRASYGNSPLHF	TGTGCCACCAGGGCATCCTACGGTAATTCACCCCTCCACTTT
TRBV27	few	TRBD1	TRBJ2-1	CASRAGWGTGVNEQFF	TGTGCCAGCAGGGCGGGTTGGGGGACAGGGGTCAATGAGCAGTTCTTC
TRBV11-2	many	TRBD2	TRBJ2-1	CASSLGGRDNEQFF	TGTGCCAGCAGCTTGGGAGGGCGGGACAATGAGCAGTTCTTC
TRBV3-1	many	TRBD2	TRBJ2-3	CASSQSLLAGALPVHTDTQYF	TGTGCCAGCAGCCAAAGTCTTCTAGCGGGGGCCCTTCCAGTCCACACAGATACGCAGTATTTT
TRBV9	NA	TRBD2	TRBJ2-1	CASSVGAGDSEQFF	TGTGCCAGCAGCGTAGGGGCGGGAGATAGTGAGCAGTTCTTC
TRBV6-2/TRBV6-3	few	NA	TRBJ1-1	CASSYRGVNTEAFF	TGTGCCAGCAGTTACCGCGGGGTGAACACTGAAGCTTTCTTT
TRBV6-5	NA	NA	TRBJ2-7	CATFYREQYF	TGTGCCACCTTCTATCGCGAGCAGTACTTC
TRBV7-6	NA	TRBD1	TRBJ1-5	CASSRGTGANQPQHF	TGTGCCAGCAGCCGAGGGACAGGGGCCAATCAGCCCCAGCATTTT
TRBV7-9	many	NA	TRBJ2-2	CASTWISSSTGELFF	TGTGCCAGCACCTGGATCTCCTCCTCAACCGGGGAGCTGTTTTTT
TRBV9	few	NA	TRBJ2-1	CASSGGTENEQFF	TGTGCCAGCAGCGGCGGGACGGAAAATGAGCAGTTCTTC
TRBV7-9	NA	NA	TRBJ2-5	CASSPGRGAQYF	TGTGCCAGCAGCCCCGGACGGGGAGCCCAGTACTTC
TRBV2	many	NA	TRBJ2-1	CASSEREQAFHNEQFF	TGTGCCAGCAGTGAGAGGGAACAGGCCTTCCACAATGAGCAGTTCTTC
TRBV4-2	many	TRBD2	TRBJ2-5	CASSQTTSGRQETQYF	TGTGCCAGCAGCCAAACGACTAGCGGGAGACAAGAGACCCAGTACTTC
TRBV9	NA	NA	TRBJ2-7	CASSGPPRGRTYEQYF	TGTGCCAGCAGCGGACCTCCAAGAGGGCGTACCTACGAGCAGTACTTC
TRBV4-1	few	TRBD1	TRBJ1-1	CASSQDRQGVAEAFF	TGCGCCAGCAGCCAAGATCGACAGGGTGTAGCTGAAGCTTTCTTT
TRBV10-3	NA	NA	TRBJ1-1	CAISSSQGSTEAFF	TGTGCCATCAGTTCCTCCCAGGGAAGCACTGAAGCTTTCTTT
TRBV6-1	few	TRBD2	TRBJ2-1	CASAGPRAGGSYNEQFF	TGTGCCAGCGCGGGTCCAAGAGCGGGAGGTTCCTACAATGAGCAGTTCTTC
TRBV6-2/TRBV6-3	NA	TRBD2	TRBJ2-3	CASGPGLATDTQYF	TGTGCCAGCGGGCCGGGACTAGCGACAGATACGCAGTATTTT
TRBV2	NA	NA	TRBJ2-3	CASSKGRHTDTQYF	TGTGCCAGCAGCAAGGGCAGGCACACAGATACGCAGTATTTT
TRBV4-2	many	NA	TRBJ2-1	CASSQGLIGTNNEQFF	TGTGCCAGCAGCCAAGGGCTTATAGGGACCAACAATGAGCAGTTCTTC
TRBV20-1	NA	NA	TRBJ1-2	CSARGAGEGYTF	TGCAGTGCTAGGGGGGCAGGGGAAGGCTACACCTTC
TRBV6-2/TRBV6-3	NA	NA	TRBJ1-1	CAIGETEAFF	TGTGCCATAGGCGAAACTGAAGCTTTCTTT
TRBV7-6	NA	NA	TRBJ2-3	CASSLRGGADTQYF	TGTGCCAGCAGCTTACGCGGCGGGGCGGATACGCAGTATTTT
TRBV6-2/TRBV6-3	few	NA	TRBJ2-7	CATWGAEQYF	TGTGCCACCTGGGGCGCTGAGCAGTACTTC
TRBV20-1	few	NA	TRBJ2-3	CSATNYREGTDTQYF	TGCAGTGCTACCAACTACAGGGAAGGCACAGATACGCAGTATTTT
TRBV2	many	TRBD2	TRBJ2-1	CASSQTLAGYYNEQFF	TGTGCCAGCAGCCAAACACTAGCGGGGTACTACAATGAGCAGTTCTTC
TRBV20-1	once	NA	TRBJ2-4	CSATGGGGKNIQYF	TGCAGTGCTACCGGGGGAGGGGGCAAAAACATTCAGTACTTC
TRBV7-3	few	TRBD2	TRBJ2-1	CASSSGGYNEQFF	TGTGCCAGCAGCTCGGGGGGGTACAATGAGCAGTTCTTC
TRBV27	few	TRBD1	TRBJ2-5	CASRWTGGIETQYF	TGTGCCAGCAGATGGACAGGGGGCATTGAGACCCAGTACTTC
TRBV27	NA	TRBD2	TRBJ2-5	CASFPVGGETQYF	TGTGCCAGCTTCCCGGTCGGGGGGGAGACCCAGTACTTC
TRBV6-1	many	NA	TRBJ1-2	CASGIWGPSSYGYTF	TGTGCCAGCGGCATCTGGGGGCCAAGCAGTTATGGCTACACCTTC
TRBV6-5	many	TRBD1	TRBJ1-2	CASSSQSWTGANYGYTF	TGTGCCAGCAGTTCACAAAGTTGGACAGGGGCTAACTATGGCTACACCTTC
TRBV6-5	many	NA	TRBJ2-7	CASSYIGSYEQYF	TGTGCCAGCAGTTACATAGGGAGCTACGAGCAGTACTTC
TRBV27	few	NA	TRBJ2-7	CASSLLSGWEQYF	TGTGCCAGCAGTTTACTTTCGGGATGGGAGCAGTACTTC
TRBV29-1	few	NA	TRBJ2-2	CSVQQGIGELFF	TGCAGCGTCCAACAGGGTATCGGGGAGCTGTTTTTT
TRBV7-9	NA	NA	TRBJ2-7	CASSSYRDYEQYF	TGTGCCAGCAGCTCGTACAGGGATTACGAGCAGTACTTC
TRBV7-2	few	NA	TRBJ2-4	CASSLIIAKNIQYF	TGTGCCAGCAGCTTAATAATAGCCAAAAACATTCAGTACTTC
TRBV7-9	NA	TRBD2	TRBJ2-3	CASSPGVREGRTDTQYF	TGTGCCAGCAGCCCTGGCGTGCGGGAGGGCCGAACAGATACGCAGTATTTT
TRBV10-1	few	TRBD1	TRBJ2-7	CASREATGCLCEQYF	TGCGCCAGCAGGGAAGCGACAGGGTGTCTATGCGAGCAGTACTTC
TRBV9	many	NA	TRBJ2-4	CASSPSPGLNIQYF	TGTGCCAGCAGCCCTAGCCCAGGTTTGAACATTCAGTACTTC
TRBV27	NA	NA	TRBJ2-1	CASRWGLSNEQFF	TGTGCCAGCCGATGGGGACTTTCGAATGAGCAGTTCTTC
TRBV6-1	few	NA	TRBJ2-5	CASKARQTETQYF	TGTGCCAGCAAAGCCCGGCAGACAGAGACCCAGTACTTC
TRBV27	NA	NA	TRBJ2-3	CASSLSWGTDTQYF	TGTGCCAGCAGTTTAAGTTGGGGCACAGATACGCAGTATTTT
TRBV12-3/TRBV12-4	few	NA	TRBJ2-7	CAILNSGGLNPYEQYF	TGTGCCATCCTTAACTCGGGGGGCCTTAACCCGTACGAGCAGTACTTC
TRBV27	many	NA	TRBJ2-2	CASRFPTGELFF	TGTGCCAGCCGCTTTCCTACCGGGGAGCTGTTTTTT
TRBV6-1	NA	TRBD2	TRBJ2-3	CASRLTSGSPDTQYF	TGTGCCAGCAGGCTGACTAGCGGGAGTCCCGATACGCAGTATTTT
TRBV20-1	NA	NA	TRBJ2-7	CSAVRYEQYF	TGCAGTGCGGTCCGCTACGAGCAGTACTTC
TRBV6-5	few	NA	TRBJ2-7	CASSYSSLRSYEQYF	TGTGCCAGCAGTTACTCCTCCCTCCGCTCCTACGAGCAGTACTTC
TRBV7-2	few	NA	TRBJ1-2	CASSLVQKGGYTF	TGTGCCAGCAGCTTAGTACAGAAGGGTGGCTACACCTTC
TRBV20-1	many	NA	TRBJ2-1	CSARDSLGAEQFF	TGCAGTGCGAGGGACTCATTAGGTGCTGAGCAGTTCTTC